This T cell receptor (beta chain) emerged from a study of tumor and adjacent non-tumor tissue in lung cancer. A modified ARM-PCR protocol with three rounds of nested PCR amplified TCRbeta. TCRdb passed the multiplex PCR reads through MiXCR, listing each CDR3 protein once. The sample yields fewer than 80,000 distinct CDR3 sequences, approximately 68% seen once. Germline V gene sequence: CDR1 SGHAT, CDR2 FQDESV (reference sequence). The CDR3 is 14 residues long. The V end lost 10 bases, the J end lost 4 bases, and 19 bases lay between the germline ends. The template was RNA from unsorted bulk tissue. The chain carries TRBV11-1 and TRBJ1-2; D is unclear. Sequenced input: lung tumor tissue. This clonotype was obtained from a woman aged 70-85 years with non-small cell lung cancer. The CDR3 protein is CATSHSGVSYGYTF. The CDR3 bases are TGTGCCACGAGTCATTCGGGAGTTAGCTATGGCTACACCTTC.